Listed here is a single T cell receptor (beta chain). This clone was seen once. Its antigen has not been determined. Per-base qualities were not stored, and no clone one base away is much larger. The protocol used for the library was the immunoSEQ multiplex PCR assay. TCRdb holds this immuneACCESS table with in-frame rearrangements only. Some clones are missing; in checked studies, unresolved V genes explain under half, and the rest has no known cause. The sample table shows about 76,000 clones, and 90% to 95% are seen once. The ten largest clones capture approximately 0.25% of the sample. The source of the sample is a study of technical replicates of blood from a few donors listed by TCRdb under 2017. Taken from cysteine to phenylalanine, the CDR3 has 15 residues. Left in the record is the CDR3 DNA by itself, 45 bases read in frame from the first base. The germline V gene provides CDR1 KGHSH and CDR2 LQKENI. V loses 0 bases, J loses 0 bases, and the germline ends lie 8 bases apart.

The sample was T cells isolated from PBMCs. The receptor's source is a human donor in good health. The rearranged segments are TRBV18 and TRBJ1-1, with no confident D gene call. CDR3 reads: CASSPPNSLNTEAFF. The DNA reads TGTGCCAGCTCACCACCGAACAGTTTGAACACTGAAGCTTTCTTT.